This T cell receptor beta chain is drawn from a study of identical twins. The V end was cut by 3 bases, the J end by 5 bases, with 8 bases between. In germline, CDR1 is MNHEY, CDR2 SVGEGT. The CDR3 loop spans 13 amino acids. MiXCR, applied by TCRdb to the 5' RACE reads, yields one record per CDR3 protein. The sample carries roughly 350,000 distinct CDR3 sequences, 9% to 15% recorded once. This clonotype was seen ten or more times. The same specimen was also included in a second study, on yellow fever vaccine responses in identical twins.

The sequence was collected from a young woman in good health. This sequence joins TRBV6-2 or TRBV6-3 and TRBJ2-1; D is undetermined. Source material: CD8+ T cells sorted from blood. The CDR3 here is CASSYEIHNEQFF. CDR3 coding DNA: TGTGCCAGCAGTTATGAAATCCACAATGAGCAGTTCTTC.